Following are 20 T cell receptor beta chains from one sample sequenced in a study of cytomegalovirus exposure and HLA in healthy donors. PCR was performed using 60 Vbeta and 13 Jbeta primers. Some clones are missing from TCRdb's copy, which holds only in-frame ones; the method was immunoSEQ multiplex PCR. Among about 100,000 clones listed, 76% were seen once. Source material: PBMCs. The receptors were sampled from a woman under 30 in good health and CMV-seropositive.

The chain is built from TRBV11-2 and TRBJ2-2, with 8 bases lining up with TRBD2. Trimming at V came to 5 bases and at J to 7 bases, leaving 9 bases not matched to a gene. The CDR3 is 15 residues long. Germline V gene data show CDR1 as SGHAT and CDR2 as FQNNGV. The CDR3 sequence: CASSGAAGVVGELFF. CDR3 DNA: TGTGCCAGCAGCGGGGCAGCGGGAGTGGTCGGGGAGCTGTTTTTT.

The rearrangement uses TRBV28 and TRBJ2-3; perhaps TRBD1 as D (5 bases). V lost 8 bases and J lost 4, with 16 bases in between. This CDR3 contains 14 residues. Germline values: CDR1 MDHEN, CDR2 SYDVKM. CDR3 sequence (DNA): TGTGCCAGCCTGAAGCAGGGAAGATCAGATACGCAGTATTTT. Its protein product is CASLKQGRSDTQYF.

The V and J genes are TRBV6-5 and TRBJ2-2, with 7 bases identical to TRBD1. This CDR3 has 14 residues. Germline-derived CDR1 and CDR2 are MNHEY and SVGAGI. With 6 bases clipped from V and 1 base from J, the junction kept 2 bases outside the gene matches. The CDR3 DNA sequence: TGTGCCAGCAGATGGACAGGGAACACCGGGGAGCTGTTTTTT. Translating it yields CASRWTGNTGELFF.

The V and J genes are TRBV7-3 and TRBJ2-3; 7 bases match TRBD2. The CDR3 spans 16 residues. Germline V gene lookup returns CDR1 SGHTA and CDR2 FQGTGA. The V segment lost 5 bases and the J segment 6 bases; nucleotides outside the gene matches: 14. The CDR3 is CASSPRGSGAGDTQYF. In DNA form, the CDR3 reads TGTGCCAGCAGCCCCCGGGGAAGCGGGGCGGGGGATACGCAGTATTTT.

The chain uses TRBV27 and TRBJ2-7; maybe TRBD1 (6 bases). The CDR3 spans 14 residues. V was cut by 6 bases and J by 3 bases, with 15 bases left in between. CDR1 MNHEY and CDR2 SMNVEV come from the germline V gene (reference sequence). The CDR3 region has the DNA TGTGCCAGCAGGCGGGCAGGGGAATACTACGAGCAGTACTTC. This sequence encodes CASRRAGEYYEQYF.

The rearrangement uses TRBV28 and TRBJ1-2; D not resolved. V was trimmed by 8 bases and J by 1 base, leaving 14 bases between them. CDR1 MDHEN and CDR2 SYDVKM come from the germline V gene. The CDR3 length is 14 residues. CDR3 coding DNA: TGTGCCAGCTCAGAGCCACAGCTTAACTATGGCTACACCTTC. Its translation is CASSEPQLNYGYTF.

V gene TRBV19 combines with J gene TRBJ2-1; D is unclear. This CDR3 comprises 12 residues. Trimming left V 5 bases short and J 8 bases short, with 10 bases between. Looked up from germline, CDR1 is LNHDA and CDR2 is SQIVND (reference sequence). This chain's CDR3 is CASSRVGYEQFF. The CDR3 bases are TGTGCCAGTAGTCGGGTTGGGTATGAGCAGTTCTTC.

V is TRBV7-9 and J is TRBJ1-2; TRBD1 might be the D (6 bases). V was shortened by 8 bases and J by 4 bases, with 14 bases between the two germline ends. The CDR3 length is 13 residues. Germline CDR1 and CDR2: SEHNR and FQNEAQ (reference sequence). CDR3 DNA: TGTGCCAGCGCAATACAGGGTGGCTATGGCTACACCTTC. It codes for CASAIQGGYGYTF.

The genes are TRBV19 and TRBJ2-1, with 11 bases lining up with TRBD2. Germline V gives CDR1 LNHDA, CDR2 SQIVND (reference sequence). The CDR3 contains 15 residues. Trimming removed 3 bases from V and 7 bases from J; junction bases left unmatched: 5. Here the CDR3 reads CASSIGTSGTNEQFF. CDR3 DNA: TGTGCCAGTAGTATTGGGACTAGCGGAACTAATGAGCAGTTCTTC.

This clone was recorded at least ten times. The CDR3, as DNA: TGTGCCAGCAGTGCCGGGACAGGGGGCAATGAAAAACTGTTTTTT. Encoded protein: CASSAGTGGNEKLFF. The chain recombines TRBV6-1 with TRBJ1-4, with 12 bases matching TRBD1. The germline gives CDR1 MNHNS, CDR2 SASEGT. The CDR3 consists of 15 residues. The ends lost 4 bases at V and 5 bases at J; junction bases unmatched: 2.

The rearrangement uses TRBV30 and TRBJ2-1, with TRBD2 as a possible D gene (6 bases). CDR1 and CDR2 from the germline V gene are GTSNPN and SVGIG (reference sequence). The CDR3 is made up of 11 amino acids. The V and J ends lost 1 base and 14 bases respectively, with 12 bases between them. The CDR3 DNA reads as TGTGCCTGGAGTGGGGCGGGGAATGAGTTCTTC. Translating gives CAWSGAGNEFF. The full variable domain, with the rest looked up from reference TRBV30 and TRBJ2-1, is SQTIHQWPATLVQPVGSPLSLECTVEGTSNPNLYWYRQAAGRGLQLLFYSVGIGQISSEVPQNLSASRPQDRQFILSSKKLLLSDSGFYLCAWSGAGNEFFGPGTRLTVL.

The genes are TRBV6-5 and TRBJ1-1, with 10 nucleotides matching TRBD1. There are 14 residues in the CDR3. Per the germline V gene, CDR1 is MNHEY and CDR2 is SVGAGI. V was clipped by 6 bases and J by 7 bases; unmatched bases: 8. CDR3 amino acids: CASREDRGRFEAFF. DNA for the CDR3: TGTGCCAGCAGAGAAGACAGGGGGCGCTTTGAAGCTTTCTTT.

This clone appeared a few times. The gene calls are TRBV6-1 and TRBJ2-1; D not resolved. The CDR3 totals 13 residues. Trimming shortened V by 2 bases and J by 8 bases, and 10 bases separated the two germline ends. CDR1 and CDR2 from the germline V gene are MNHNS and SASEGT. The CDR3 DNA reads TGTGCCAGCAGTGAATGGCGCGGCGATGAGCAGTTCTTC. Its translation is CASSEWRGDEQFF.

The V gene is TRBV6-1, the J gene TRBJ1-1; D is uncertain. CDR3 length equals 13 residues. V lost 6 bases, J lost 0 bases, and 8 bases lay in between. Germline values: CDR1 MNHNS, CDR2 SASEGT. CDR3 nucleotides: TGTGCCAGCAGCATTACAGTGAACACTGAAGCTTTCTTT. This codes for CASSITVNTEAFF.

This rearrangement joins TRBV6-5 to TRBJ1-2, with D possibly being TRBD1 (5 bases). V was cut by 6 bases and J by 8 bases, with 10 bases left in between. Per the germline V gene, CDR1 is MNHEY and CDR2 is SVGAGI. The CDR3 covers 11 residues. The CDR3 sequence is CASSQGGGYTF. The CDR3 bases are TGTGCCAGCAGCCAGGGCGGAGGCTACACCTTC.

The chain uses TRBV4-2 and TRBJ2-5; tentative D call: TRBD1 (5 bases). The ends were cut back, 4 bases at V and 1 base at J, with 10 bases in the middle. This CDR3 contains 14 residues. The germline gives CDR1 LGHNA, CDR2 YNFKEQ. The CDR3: CASSPQGLQETQYF. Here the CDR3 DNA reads TGTGCCAGCAGCCCCCAGGGCCTCCAAGAGACCCAGTACTTC.

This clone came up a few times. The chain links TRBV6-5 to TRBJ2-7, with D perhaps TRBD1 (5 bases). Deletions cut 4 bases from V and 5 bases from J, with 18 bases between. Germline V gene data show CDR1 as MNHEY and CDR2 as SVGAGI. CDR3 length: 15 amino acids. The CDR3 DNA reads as TGTGCCAGCAGTTCTTCCTCGACAGATTCCCACGAGCAGTACTTC. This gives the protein CASSSSSTDSHEQYF.

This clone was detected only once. CDR3 loop: CASSPLASGTSGEQYF. The CDR3 nucleotides read TGTGCCAGCTCACCATTGGCTAGCGGGACGTCCGGCGAGCAGTACTTC. This rearrangement joins TRBV18 to TRBJ2-7; 9 bases align to TRBD2. The CDR3 has 16 residues. Per germline, CDR1 KGHSH and CDR2 LQKENI. V shed 2 bases, J shed 6 bases, and the junction held 11 bases outside the gene matches.

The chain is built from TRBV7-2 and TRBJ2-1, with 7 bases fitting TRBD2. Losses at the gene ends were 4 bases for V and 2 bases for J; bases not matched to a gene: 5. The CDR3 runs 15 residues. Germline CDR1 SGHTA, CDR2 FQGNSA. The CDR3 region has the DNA TGTGCCAGCAGCTCGACTAGCCATACCTACAATGAGCAGTTCTTC. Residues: CASSSTSHTYNEQFF.

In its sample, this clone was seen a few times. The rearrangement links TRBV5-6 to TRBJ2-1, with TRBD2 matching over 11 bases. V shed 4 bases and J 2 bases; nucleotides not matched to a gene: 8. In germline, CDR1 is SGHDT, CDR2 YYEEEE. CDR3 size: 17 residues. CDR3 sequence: CASSLSPTSGTYNEQFF. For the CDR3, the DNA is TGTGCCAGCAGCCTATCACCGACTAGCGGGACCTACAATGAGCAGTTCTTC.